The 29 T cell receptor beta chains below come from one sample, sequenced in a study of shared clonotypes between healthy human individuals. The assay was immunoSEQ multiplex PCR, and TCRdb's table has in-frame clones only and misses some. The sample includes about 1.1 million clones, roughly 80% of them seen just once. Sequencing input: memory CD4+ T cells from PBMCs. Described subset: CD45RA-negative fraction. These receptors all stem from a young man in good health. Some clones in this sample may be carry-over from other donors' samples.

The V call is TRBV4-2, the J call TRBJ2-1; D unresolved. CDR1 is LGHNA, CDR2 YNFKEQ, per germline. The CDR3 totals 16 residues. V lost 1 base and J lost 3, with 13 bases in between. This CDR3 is CASSQGVGGYYNEQFF. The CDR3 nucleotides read TGTGCCAGCAGCCAAGGAGTAGGCGGATACTACAATGAGCAGTTCTTC.

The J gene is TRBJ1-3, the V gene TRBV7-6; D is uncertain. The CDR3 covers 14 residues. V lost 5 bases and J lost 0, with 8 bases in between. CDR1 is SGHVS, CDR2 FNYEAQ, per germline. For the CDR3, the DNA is TGTGCCAGCAGCCCGGGTCACTCTGGAAACACCATATATTTT. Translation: CASSPGHSGNTIYF.

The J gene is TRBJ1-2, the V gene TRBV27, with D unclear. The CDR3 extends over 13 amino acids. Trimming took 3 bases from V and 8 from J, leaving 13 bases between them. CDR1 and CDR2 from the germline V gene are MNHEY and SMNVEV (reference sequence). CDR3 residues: CASSLSVLGGYTF. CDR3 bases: TGTGCCAGCAGTTTGAGCGTACTTGGGGGCTACACCTTC.

The CDR3 region has the DNA TGTGCCAGCAGCTTAGACAGGAACTACGAGCAGTACTTC. Amino acids: CASSLDRNYEQYF. V is TRBV11-2 and J is TRBJ2-7; D gene uncertain. The length of the CDR3 is 13 residues. V was shortened by 0 bases and J by 3 bases, with 6 bases between the two germline ends. Germline V lookup: CDR1 SGHAT, CDR2 FQNNGV.

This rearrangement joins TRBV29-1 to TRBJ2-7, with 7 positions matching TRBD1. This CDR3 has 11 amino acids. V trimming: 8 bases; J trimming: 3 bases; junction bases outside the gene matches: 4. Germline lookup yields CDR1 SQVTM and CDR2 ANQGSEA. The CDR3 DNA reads TGCAGCACCTGGACAGGCTACGAGCAGTACTTC. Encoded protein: CSTWTGYEQYF.

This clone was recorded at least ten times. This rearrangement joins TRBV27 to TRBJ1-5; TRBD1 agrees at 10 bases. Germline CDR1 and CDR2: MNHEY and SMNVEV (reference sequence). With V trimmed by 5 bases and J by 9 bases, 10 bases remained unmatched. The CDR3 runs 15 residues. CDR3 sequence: CASSPGGTGVRPQHF. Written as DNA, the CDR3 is TGTGCCAGCAGTCCCGGGGGGACAGGGGTCAGGCCCCAGCATTTT.

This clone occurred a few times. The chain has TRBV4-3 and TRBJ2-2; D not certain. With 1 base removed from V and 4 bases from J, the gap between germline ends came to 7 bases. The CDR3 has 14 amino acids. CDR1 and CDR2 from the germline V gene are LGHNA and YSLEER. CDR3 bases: TGCGCCAGCAGCCAAGCGGGTACCACCGGGGAGCTGTTTTTT. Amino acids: CASSQAGTTGELFF.

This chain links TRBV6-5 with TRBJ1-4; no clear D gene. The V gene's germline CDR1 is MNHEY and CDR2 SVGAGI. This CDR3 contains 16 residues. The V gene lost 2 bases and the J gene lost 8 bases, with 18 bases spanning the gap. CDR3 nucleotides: TGTGCCAGCAGTTACCAGTCGGGCAGGAGCTCCGAAAAACTGTTTTTT. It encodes CASSYQSGRSSEKLFF.

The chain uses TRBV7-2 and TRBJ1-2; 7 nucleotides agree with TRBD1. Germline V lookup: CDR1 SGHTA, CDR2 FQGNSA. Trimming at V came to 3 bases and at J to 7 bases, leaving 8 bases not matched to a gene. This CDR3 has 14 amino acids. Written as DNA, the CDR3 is TGTGCCAGCAGCTTCGGACAGGTTACAGGTGGCTACACCTTC. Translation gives CASSFGQVTGGYTF.

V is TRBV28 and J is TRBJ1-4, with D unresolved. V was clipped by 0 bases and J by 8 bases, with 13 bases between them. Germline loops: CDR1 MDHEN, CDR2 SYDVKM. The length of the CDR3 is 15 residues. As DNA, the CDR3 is TGTGCCAGCAGTTTATGGATGATAAAGCCCGAAAAACTGTTTTTT. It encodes CASSLWMIKPEKLFF.

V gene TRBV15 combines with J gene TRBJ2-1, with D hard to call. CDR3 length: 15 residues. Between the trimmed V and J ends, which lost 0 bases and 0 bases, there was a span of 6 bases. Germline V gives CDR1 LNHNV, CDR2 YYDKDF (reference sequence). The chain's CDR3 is CATSRDLSSYNEQFF. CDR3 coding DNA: TGTGCCACCAGCAGAGATCTAAGCTCCTACAATGAGCAGTTCTTC. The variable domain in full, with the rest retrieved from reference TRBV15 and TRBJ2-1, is DAMVIQNPRYQVTQFGKPVTLSCSQTLNHNVMYWYQQKSSQAPKLLFHYYDKDFNNEADTPDNFQSRRPNTSFCFLDIRSPGLGDTAMYLCATSRDLSSYNEQFFGPGTRLTVL.

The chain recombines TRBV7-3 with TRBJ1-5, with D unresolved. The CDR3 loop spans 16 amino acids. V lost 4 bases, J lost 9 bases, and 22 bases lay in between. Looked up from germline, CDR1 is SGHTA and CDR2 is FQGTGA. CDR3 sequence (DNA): TGTGCCAGCAGCTCAGTTCGGGAAGGGTGGGCATGGCCCCAGCATTTT. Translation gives CASSSVREGWAWPQHF.

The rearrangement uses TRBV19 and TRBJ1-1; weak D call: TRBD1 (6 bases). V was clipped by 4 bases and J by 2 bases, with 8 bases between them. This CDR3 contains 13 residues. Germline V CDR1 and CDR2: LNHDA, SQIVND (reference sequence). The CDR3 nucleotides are TGTGCCAGTAGTAGGGACATAAACACTGAAGCTTTCTTT. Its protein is CASSRDINTEAFF.

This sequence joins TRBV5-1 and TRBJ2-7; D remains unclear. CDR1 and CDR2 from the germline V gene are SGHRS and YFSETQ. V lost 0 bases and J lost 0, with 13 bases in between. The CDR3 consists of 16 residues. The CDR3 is CASSLGEGLLSYEQYF. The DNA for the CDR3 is TGCGCCAGCAGCTTGGGGGAAGGGCTTCTCTCCTACGAGCAGTACTTC.

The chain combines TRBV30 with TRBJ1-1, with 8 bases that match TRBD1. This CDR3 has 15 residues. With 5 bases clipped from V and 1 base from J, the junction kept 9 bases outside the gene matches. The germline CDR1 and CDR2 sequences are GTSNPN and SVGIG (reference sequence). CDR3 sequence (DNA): TGTGCCTGGTTCCTATCGGGGACAGGGAACACTGAAGCTTTCTTT. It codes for CAWFLSGTGNTEAFF.

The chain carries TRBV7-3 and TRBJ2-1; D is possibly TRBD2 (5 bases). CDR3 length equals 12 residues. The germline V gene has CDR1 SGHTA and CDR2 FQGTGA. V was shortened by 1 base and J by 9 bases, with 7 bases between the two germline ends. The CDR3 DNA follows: TGTGCCAGCAGCTTAAACGGGATTGAGCAGTTCTTC. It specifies CASSLNGIEQFF.

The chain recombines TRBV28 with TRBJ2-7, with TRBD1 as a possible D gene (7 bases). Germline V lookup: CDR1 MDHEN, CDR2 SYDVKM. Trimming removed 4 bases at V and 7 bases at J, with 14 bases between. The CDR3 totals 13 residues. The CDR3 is CASSSLPGGEQYF. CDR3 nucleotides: TGTGCCAGCAGTTCTTTACCAGGGGGGGAGCAGTACTTC.

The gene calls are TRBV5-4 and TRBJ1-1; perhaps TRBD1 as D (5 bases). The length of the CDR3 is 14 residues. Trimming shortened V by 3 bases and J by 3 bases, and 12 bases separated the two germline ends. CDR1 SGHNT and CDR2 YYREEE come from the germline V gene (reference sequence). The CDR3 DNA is TGTGCCAGCAGCTCCGGGGGGAAGGACACTGAAGCTTTCTTT. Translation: CASSSGGKDTEAFF.

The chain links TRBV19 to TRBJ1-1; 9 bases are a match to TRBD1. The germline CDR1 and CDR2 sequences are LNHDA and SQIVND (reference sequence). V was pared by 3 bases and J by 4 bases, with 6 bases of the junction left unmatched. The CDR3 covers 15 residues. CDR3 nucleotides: TGTGCCAGTAGTATGGACAGGGGAAGAGGCACTGAAGCTTTCTTT. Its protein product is CASSMDRGRGTEAFF.

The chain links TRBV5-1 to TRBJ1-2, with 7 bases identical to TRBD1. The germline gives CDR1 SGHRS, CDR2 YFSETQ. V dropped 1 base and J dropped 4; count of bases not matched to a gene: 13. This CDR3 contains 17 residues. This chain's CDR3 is CASSLMPGQTITYGYTF. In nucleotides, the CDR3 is TGCGCCAGCAGCTTGATGCCGGGACAGACAATCACCTATGGCTACACCTTC.

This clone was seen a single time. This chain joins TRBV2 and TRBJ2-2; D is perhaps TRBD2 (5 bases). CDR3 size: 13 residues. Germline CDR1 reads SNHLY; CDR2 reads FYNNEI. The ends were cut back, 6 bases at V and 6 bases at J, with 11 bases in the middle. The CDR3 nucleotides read TGTGCCAGCAGATCTGAGGGATCCGGGGAGCTGTTTTTT. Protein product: CASRSEGSGELFF.

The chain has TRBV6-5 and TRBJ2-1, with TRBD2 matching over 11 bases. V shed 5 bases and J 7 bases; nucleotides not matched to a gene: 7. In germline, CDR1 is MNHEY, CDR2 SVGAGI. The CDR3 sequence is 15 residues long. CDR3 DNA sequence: TGTGCCAGCAGTGCCAGACTAGCGGGATTAAATGAGCAGTTCTTC. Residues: CASSARLAGLNEQFF.

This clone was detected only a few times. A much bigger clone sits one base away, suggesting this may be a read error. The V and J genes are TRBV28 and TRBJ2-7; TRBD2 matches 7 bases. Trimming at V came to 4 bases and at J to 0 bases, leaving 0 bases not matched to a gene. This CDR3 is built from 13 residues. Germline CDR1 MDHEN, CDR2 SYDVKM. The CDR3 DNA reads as TGTGCCAGCAGTTGGACTAGCTCCTACGAGCAGTACTTC. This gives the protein CASSWTSSYEQYF.

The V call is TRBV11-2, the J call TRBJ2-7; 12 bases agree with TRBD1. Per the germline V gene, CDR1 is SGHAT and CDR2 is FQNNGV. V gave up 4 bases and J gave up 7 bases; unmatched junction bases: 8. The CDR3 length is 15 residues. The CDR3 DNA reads TGTGCCAGCAGCTCGCCCGGGACAGGGGGCTGGGAGCAGTACTTC. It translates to CASSSPGTGGWEQYF. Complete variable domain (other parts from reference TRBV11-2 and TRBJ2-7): EAGVAQSPRYKIIEKRQSVAFWCNPISGHATLYWYQQILGQGPKLLIQFQNNGVVDDSQLPKDRFSAERLKGVDSTLKIQPAKLEDSAVYLCASSSPGTGGWEQYFGPGTRLTVT.

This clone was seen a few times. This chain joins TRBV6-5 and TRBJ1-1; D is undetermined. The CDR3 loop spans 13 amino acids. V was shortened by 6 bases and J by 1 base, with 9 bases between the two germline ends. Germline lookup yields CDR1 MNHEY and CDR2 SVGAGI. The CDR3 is CASRLDGNTEAFF. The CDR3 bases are TGTGCCAGCAGGTTGGACGGGAACACTGAAGCTTTCTTT.

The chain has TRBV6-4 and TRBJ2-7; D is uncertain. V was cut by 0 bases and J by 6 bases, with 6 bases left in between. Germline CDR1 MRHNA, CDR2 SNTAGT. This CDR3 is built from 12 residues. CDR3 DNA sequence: TGTGCCAGCAGTGACTCCCCGGGCGAGCAGTACTTC. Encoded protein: CASSDSPGEQYF.

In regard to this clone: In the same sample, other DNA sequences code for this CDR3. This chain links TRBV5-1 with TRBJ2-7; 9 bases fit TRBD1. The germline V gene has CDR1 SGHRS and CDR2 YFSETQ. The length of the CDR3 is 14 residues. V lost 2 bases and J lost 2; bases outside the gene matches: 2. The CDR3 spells CASSFGDRAYEQYF. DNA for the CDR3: TGCGCCAGCAGCTTTGGGGACAGGGCCTACGAGCAGTACTTC.

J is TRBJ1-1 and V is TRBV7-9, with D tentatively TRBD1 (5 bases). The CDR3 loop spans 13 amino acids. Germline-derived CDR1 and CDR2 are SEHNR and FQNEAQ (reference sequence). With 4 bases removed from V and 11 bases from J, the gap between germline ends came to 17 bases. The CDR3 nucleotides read TGTGCCAGCAGCTGGATGGGGGGAGAAGAGGCTTTCTTT. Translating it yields CASSWMGGEEAFF.

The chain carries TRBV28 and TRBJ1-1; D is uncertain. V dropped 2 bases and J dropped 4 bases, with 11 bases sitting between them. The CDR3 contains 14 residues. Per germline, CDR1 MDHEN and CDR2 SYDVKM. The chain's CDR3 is CASSLPGAGTEAFF. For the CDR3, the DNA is TGTGCCAGCAGTTTACCCGGAGCGGGCACTGAAGCTTTCTTT.